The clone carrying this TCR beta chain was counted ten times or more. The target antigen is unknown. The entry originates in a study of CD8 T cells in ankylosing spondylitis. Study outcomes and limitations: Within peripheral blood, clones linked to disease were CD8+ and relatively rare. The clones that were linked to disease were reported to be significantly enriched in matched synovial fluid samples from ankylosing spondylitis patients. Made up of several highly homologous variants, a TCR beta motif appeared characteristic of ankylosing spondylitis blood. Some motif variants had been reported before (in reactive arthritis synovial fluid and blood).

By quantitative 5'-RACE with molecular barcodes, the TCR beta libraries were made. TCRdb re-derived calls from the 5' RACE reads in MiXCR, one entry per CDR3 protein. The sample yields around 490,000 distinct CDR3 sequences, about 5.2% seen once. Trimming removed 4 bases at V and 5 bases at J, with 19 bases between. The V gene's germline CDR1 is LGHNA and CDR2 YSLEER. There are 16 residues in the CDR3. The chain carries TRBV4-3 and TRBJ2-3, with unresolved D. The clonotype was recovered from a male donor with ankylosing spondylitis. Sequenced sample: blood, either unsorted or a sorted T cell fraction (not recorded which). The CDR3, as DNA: TGCGCCAGCAGCCTGTACACCCTCCCTGGCGGAGATACGCAGTATTTT. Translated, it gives CASSLYTLPGGDTQYF.